This passage covers 25 T cell receptor beta chains from one sample sequenced in a study of cytomegalovirus exposure and HLA in healthy donors. The study ran its PCR with 60 Vbeta and 13 Jbeta primers. Here immunoSEQ multiplex PCR was the method, and the copy in TCRdb shows in-frame clones only, minus some. This sample has 80,000 to 100,000 clones, with roughly 77% found just once. Sequencing was performed on PBMCs. These receptors all stem from a human donor in good health.

This chain connects TRBV14 to TRBJ2-1, with D maybe TRBD1 (6 bases). The CDR3 spans 15 residues. V lost 4 bases and J 5 bases, leaving 15 bases between the germline ends. Germline CDR1 is SGHDN and CDR2 is FVKESK. CDR3 nucleotides: TGTGCCAGCAGCCGAGCTAGGGGGACCGACAATGAGCAGTTCTTC. As protein: CASSRARGTDNEQFF.

The chain links TRBV10-1 to TRBJ2-3, with D perhaps matching TRBD1 (7 bases). The V gene lost 6 bases and the J gene lost 2 bases, with 15 bases spanning the gap. The germline V gene has CDR1 WNHNN and CDR2 SYGVQD (reference sequence). The CDR3 is 15 amino acids. CDR3 DNA sequence: TGCGCCAGCAGAGATGCGGGACAGCCCACAGATACGCAGTATTTT. Translating gives CASRDAGQPTDTQYF.

This chain uses TRBV10-3 with TRBJ2-5; 7 nucleotides match TRBD2. The CDR3 runs to 13 residues. Per germline, CDR1 ENHRY and CDR2 SYGVKD. Trimming at V came to 2 bases and at J to 4 bases, leaving 1 base not matched to a gene. The CDR3 here is CAISEGGGETQYF. CDR3 DNA sequence: TGTGCCATCAGTGAGGGGGGGGGAGAGACCCAGTACTTC.

V and J are TRBV19 and TRBJ2-3; TRBD2 matches at 8 bases. Germline V gene lookup returns CDR1 LNHDA and CDR2 SQIVND (reference sequence). This CDR3 is 15 amino acids long. V was clipped by 5 bases and J by 2 bases; unmatched bases: 6. CDR3 nucleotide sequence: TGTGCCAGTAGTGGCCGGGGGGGCCCCACAGATACGCAGTATTTT. Protein: CASSGRGGPTDTQYF.

In regard to this clone: The conserved phenylalanine or tryptophan is not found at the CDR3 terminus, so this likely reflects a read error. The DNA is omitted, as the CDR3 cannot be located on it reliably, and the CDR3 follows TCRdb's listing. The chain joins TRBV18 to TRBJ2-7; TRBD1, the table's D call, was not compared with the DNA. Looked up from germline, CDR1 is KGHSH and CDR2 is LQKENI. The CDR3 spans 13 residues, counting both ends. CDR3 loop: CASSTGQGGGETL.

This clone was picked up one time. The V call is TRBV14, the J call TRBJ1-2, with D possibly matching TRBD1 (5 bases). Germline V lookup: CDR1 SGHDN, CDR2 FVKESK. Trimming shortened V by 1 base and J by 5 bases, and 23 bases separated the two germline ends. The CDR3 has 18 amino acids. In DNA, the CDR3 is TGTGCCAGCAGCCAAGGAGTCCTCTTGTCGAACAGGTTGTATGGCTACACCTTC. It translates to CASSQGVLLSNRLYGYTF.

The chain employs TRBV25-1 and TRBJ2-7; 10 bases align to TRBD1. Looked up from germline, CDR1 is MGHDK and CDR2 is SYGVNS. V shed 6 bases, J shed 2 bases, and the junction held 7 bases outside the gene matches. The CDR3 has 15 amino acids. Written as DNA, the CDR3 is TGTGCCAGCAGCCGACAGGGGGCCGGCACCTACGAGCAGTACTTC. Translation gives CASSRQGAGTYEQYF.

The chain recombines TRBV29-1 with TRBJ2-7, with D tentatively TRBD1 (5 bases). This CDR3 comprises 14 residues. The V gene lost 1 base and the J gene lost 6 bases, with 16 bases spanning the gap. Germline CDR1 SQVTM, CDR2 ANQGSEA. CDR3 sequence: CSVEAPGRVSEQYF. CDR3 bases: TGCAGCGTTGAAGCCCCCGGCAGGGTGTCCGAGCAGTACTTC.

The V and J genes are TRBV6-4 and TRBJ1-2; weak D call: TRBD1 (6 bases). V was cut by 4 bases and J by 6 bases, with 12 bases left in between. The CDR3 length is 13 residues. Germline V CDR1 and CDR2: MRHNA, SNTAGT. The CDR3 is CASSALPGDGYTF. In nucleotides, the CDR3 is TGTGCCAGCAGTGCCCTACCAGGGGATGGCTACACCTTC.

This chain links TRBV14 with TRBJ2-7, with TRBD1 identical over 9 bases. The J segment lost 2 bases and the V segment lost 1 base, leaving 3 bases of the junction unmatched. CDR1 and CDR2 (germline): SGHDN, FVKESK. This CDR3 contains 15 residues. CDR3 protein: CASSQGTGAPYEQYF. Here the CDR3 DNA reads TGTGCCAGCAGCCAAGGGACAGGGGCACCCTACGAGCAGTACTTC.

The rearrangement joins TRBV5-4 to TRBJ2-3, with 9 bases fitting TRBD2. Germline CDR1 SGHNT, CDR2 YYREEE (reference sequence). The ends lost 0 bases at V and 4 bases at J; junction bases unmatched: 6. The CDR3 contains 16 residues. The CDR3 DNA reads TGTGCCAGCAGCTTGGGCCCTAGCGGGACCGCAGATACGCAGTATTTT. Encoded protein: CASSLGPSGTADTQYF.

The genes are TRBV2 and TRBJ1-4, with D maybe TRBD1 (5 bases). Trimming removed 7 bases from V and 3 bases from J, with 9 bases in between. CDR3 length: 13 amino acids. Germline V gene data show CDR1 as SNHLY and CDR2 as FYNNEI. CDR3 residues: CASKRGPNEKLFF. In nucleotides, the CDR3 is TGTGCCAGCAAGCGGGGCCCTAATGAAAAACTGTTTTTT.

The gene calls are TRBV9 and TRBJ2-5; the D gene is possibly TRBD1 (6 bases). Germline CDR1 SGDLS, CDR2 YYNGEE. Trimming cost V 0 bases and J 4 bases, with 16 bases left between them. The CDR3 loop spans 16 amino acids. The CDR3 coding sequence is TGTGCCAGCAGCGTAGGCGGACAGAGCCAGGGAGAGACCCAGTACTTC. Protein product: CASSVGGQSQGETQYF.

The rearrangement links TRBV6-5 to TRBJ1-3, with D unresolved. Germline V gene data show CDR1 as MNHEY and CDR2 as SVGAGI. CDR3 length: 15 amino acids. V shed 0 bases and J shed 2 bases, with 8 bases lying between them. The DNA for the CDR3 is TGTGCCAGCAGTTACTCGAGCGGGCCTGGAAACACCATATATTTT. It is translated as CASSYSSGPGNTIYF.

The chain carries TRBV28 and TRBJ1-1, with D uncertain. From germline, CDR1 is MDHEN and CDR2 SYDVKM. The CDR3 is 12 residues long. The V end lost 7 bases, the J end lost 2 bases, and 8 bases lay between the germline ends. The CDR3 nucleotides are TGTGCCAGCACGGAGGGAAACACTGAAGCTTTCTTT. It codes for CASTEGNTEAFF.

This chain connects TRBV18 to TRBJ2-1, with D possibly being TRBD2 (6 bases). Deletions cut 4 bases from V and 1 base from J, with 14 bases between. Germline values: CDR1 KGHSH, CDR2 LQKENI. The CDR3 has 16 residues. The CDR3: CASSRRTTGSYNEQFF. The CDR3 bases are TGTGCCAGCTCACGCAGGACTACCGGATCCTACAATGAGCAGTTCTTC.

The gene calls are TRBV4-1 and TRBJ1-6; D uncertain. The CDR3 spans 14 residues. Trimming left V 1 base short and J 7 bases short, with 8 bases between. The germline V gene has CDR1 MGHRA and CDR2 YSYEKL. CDR3: CASSQATANSPLHF. The CDR3 DNA is TGCGCCAGCAGCCAAGCTACAGCAAATTCACCCCTCCACTTT.

This clone was counted between two and nine times. The chain uses TRBV10-2 and TRBJ1-1; D perhaps matches TRBD1 (5 bases). There are 16 residues in the CDR3. V was trimmed by 8 bases and J by 0 bases, leaving 19 bases between them. Looked up from germline, CDR1 is WSHSY and CDR2 is SAAADI. This chain's CDR3 is CASSGFGAPMNTEAFF. The CDR3 bases are TGCGCCAGCTCAGGATTTGGGGCACCCATGAACACTGAAGCTTTCTTT.

The chain couples TRBV30 to TRBJ2-2; no firm D call. The CDR3 is 11 amino acids. Germline V gene data show CDR1 as GTSNPN and CDR2 as SVGIG (reference sequence). The V gene lost 5 bases and the J gene lost 5 bases, with 6 bases spanning the gap. The DNA for the CDR3 is TGTGCCTGGCTCGGTACCGGGGAGCTGTTTTTT. It is translated as CAWLGTGELFF.

The rearrangement links TRBV5-5 to TRBJ1-6; tentative D call: TRBD1 (6 bases). Deletions cut 4 bases from V and 2 bases from J, with 16 bases between. This CDR3 spans 17 amino acids. Germline V gives CDR1 SGHKS, CDR2 YYEKEE (reference sequence). The CDR3 protein is CASSRRGQNAYNSPLHF. The CDR3 region has the DNA TGTGCCAGCAGCCGCCGAGGACAGAACGCCTATAATTCACCCCTCCACTTT.

The V gene is TRBV4-1, the J gene TRBJ2-7; 9 nucleotides align to TRBD1. This CDR3 spans 15 amino acids. In germline, CDR1 is MGHRA, CDR2 YSYEKL. V dropped 3 bases and J dropped 3; count of bases not matched to a gene: 6. In nucleotides, the CDR3 is TGCGCCAGCAGCCAGTCCGGGACAGGGAGCTACGAGCAGTACTTC. Translation: CASSQSGTGSYEQYF.

Points on this clone: Mismatch with germline at one junction end may stem from a read error. The chain joins TRBV7-8 to TRBJ2-7; 9 positions match TRBD2. Germline-derived CDR1 and CDR2 are SGHVS and FQNEAQ. The CDR3 runs 15 residues. The CDR3 coding sequence is TGTGCCAGCAGCCTAGCAGCGGGGGGACCCTACGAGCAGTACTTC. Residues: CASSLAAGGPYEQYF.

In DNA form, the CDR3 reads TGTGCCAGCAGCCCCGGGGGGCCTGGGGCCAACGTCCTGACTTTC. This encodes CASSPGGPGANVLTF. The rearrangement uses TRBV5-6 and TRBJ2-6; a possible D gene is TRBD2 (7 bases). Trimming stripped 4 bases from V and 2 bases from J, with 10 bases between. The CDR3 is 15 residues long. CDR1 and CDR2 (germline): SGHDT, YYEEEE. Supplemented by reference TRBV5-6 and TRBJ2-6, the full variable domain reads DAGVTQSPTHLIKTRGQQVTLRCSPKSGHDTVSWYQQALGQGPQFIFQYYEEEERQRGNFPDRFSGHQFPNYSSELNVNALLLGDSALYLCASSPGGPGANVLTFGAGSRLTVL.

The gene calls are TRBV6-5 and TRBJ2-1, with D unresolved. V was clipped by 3 bases and J by 4 bases, with 16 bases between them. The CDR3 is made up of 16 amino acids. In germline, CDR1 is MNHEY, CDR2 SVGAGI. The CDR3 DNA follows: TGTGCCAGCAGTTATAGCCCTAGTTTCATGTACAATGAGCAGTTCTTC. Translation: CASSYSPSFMYNEQFF.

This clone was recorded a few times. The V call is TRBV27, the J call TRBJ2-7, with 7 bases aligning to TRBD1. This CDR3 comprises 15 residues. Losses at the gene ends were 3 bases for V and 1 base for J; bases not matched to a gene: 6. Germline V CDR1 and CDR2: MNHEY, SMNVEV (reference sequence). The DNA for the CDR3 is TGTGCCAGCAGTTTTAGGACAGGTTCATCCTACGAGCAGTACTTC. As protein: CASSFRTGSSYEQYF.